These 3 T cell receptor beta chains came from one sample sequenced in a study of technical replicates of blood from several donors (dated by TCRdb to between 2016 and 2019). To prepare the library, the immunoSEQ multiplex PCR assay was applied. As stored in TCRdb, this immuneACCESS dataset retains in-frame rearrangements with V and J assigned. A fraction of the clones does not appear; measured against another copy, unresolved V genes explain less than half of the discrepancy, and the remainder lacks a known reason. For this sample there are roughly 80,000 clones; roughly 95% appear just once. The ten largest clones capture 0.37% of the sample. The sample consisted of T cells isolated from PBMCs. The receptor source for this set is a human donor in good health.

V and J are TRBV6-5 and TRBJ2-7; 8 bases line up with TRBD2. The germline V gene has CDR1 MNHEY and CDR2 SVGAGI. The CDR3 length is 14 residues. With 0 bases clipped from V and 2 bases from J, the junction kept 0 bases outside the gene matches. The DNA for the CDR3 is TGTGCCAGCAGTTACTCGCGGGGGGCCTACGAGCAGTACTTC. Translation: CASSYSRGAYEQYF.

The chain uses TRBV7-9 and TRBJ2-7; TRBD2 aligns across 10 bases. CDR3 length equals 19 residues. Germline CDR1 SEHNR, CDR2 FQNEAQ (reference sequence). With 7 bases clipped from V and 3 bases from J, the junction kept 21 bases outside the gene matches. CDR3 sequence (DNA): TGTGCCAGCATCGCCGACCGCCCTAGCGGGAGCCGTATAGGCTACGAGCAGTACTTC. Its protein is CASIADRPSGSRIGYEQYF. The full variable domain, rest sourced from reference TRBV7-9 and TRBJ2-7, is DTGVSQNPRHKITKRGQNVTFRCDPISEHNRLYWYRQTLGQGPEFLTYFQNEAQLEKSRLLSDRFSAERPKGSFSTLEIQRTEQGDSAMYLCASIADRPSGSRIGYEQYFGPGTRLTVT.

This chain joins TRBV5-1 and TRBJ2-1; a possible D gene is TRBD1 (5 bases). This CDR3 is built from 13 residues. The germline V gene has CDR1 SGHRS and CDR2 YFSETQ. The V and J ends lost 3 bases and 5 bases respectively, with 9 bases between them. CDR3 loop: CASSSGSNNEQFF. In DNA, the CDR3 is TGCGCCAGCAGCTCAGGGTCGAACAATGAGCAGTTCTTC.